The 25 T cell receptor beta chains given below trace back to one sample, sequenced in a study of blood T cell repertoires in COVID-19. Using immunoSEQ multiplex PCR, the repertoire was profiled, and TCRdb retains in-frame clones only, with some absent. The sample consists of about 150,000 clones, 65% to 90% of them appearing once. Material for sequencing was peripheral blood. The receptors were gathered from an older man with acute or convalescent COVID-19.

A single count supports this clone. The CDR3 bases are TGTGCCAGCCGGTCCCGGGGGGCAAGCCTCATGAACACTGAAGCTTTCTTT. This codes for CASRSRGASLMNTEAFF. The V and J genes are TRBV27 and TRBJ1-1; D possibly corresponds to TRBD1 (6 bases). The length of the CDR3 is 17 residues. Per germline, CDR1 MNHEY and CDR2 SMNVEV (reference sequence). V was cut by 8 bases and J by 0 bases, with 22 bases left in between.

The V and J genes are TRBV29-1 and TRBJ2-3; no definite D call. The germline gives CDR1 SQVTM, CDR2 ANQGSEA. With 7 bases removed from V and 2 bases from J, the gap between germline ends came to 19 bases. The CDR3 is 15 residues long. Here the CDR3 reads CSAIPPQRNTDTQYF. CDR3 DNA: TGCAGCGCTATCCCTCCGCAGCGTAACACAGATACGCAGTATTTT.

This clone was seen more than once but under ten times. The V call is TRBV4-2, the J call TRBJ2-5; D gene ambiguous. This CDR3 is built from 14 residues. CDR1 LGHNA and CDR2 YNFKEQ come from the germline V gene. V lost 0 bases and J 4 bases, leaving 9 bases between the germline ends. CDR3 loop: CASSQDSLRETQYF. The CDR3 bases are TGTGCCAGCAGCCAAGATAGCCTGAGAGAGACCCAGTACTTC.

The count of this clone is one. This rearrangement joins TRBV6-2 or TRBV6-3 to TRBJ1-1, with D unclear. CDR1 is MNHEY and CDR2 is SVGEGT in the germline V gene. V lost 2 bases and J lost 0, with 19 bases in between. The CDR3 length is 18 residues. CDR3 in DNA: TGTGCCAGCAGTTACGACATCAACGGGCGGGGAATGAACACTGAAGCTTTCTTT. Amino acids: CASSYDINGRGMNTEAFF.

The CDR3: CASSHTGTGNSNQPQHF. For the CDR3, the DNA is TGTGCCAGCAGCCATACCGGGACAGGGAATAGCAATCAGCCCCAGCATTTT. The chain is built from TRBV11-2 and TRBJ1-5; 9 bases map to TRBD1. This CDR3 spans 17 amino acids. With 5 bases clipped from V and 0 bases from J, the junction kept 8 bases outside the gene matches. The germline gives CDR1 SGHAT, CDR2 FQNNGV.

The CDR3 nucleotides read TGCAGCGTTGGGGGGGTTGTAGCGGGAGTGGGCACAGATACGCAGTATTTT. Its translation: CSVGGVVAGVGTDTQYF. V is TRBV29-1 and J is TRBJ2-3; 9 nucleotides match TRBD2. CDR1 is SQVTM and CDR2 is ANQGSEA in the germline V gene. This CDR3 comprises 17 residues. After removal of 4 bases from V and 1 base from J, the junction contained 12 bases not matched to a gene.

This chain links TRBV19 with TRBJ1-5; tentative D call: TRBD1 (6 bases). V dropped 5 bases and J dropped 0 bases, with 14 bases sitting between them. The germline V gene has CDR1 LNHDA and CDR2 SQIVND (reference sequence). This CDR3 has 16 residues. The CDR3 coding sequence is TGTGCCAGTAGTCATGGACAGCCTTATAGCAATCAGCCCCAGCATTTT. This translates into CASSHGQPYSNQPQHF.

A few counts support this clone. This sequence joins TRBV11-3 and TRBJ2-1, with 13 nucleotides matching TRBD2. The junction had 5 bases not matched to a gene; V was cut back by 0 bases and J by 0 bases. CDR3 size: 19 residues. Germline V CDR1 and CDR2: SGHNT, YENEEA. As DNA, the CDR3 is TGTGCCAGCAGCTTAGAAGGGACTAGCGGGGCAAGCTCCTACAATGAGCAGTTCTTC. Its protein product is CASSLEGTSGASSYNEQFF.

The genes are TRBV27 and TRBJ2-7; tentatively, D is TRBD1 (6 bases). Germline CDR1 and CDR2: MNHEY and SMNVEV (reference sequence). The germline V and J ends were trimmed by 0 bases and 1 base, with 16 bases remaining between them. The CDR3 is 17 amino acids. The CDR3 region is CASSLSIRGGTSYEQYF. CDR3 DNA sequence: TGTGCCAGCAGTTTATCGATTCGAGGGGGTACATCCTACGAGCAGTACTTC.

The chain carries TRBV11-2 and TRBJ2-3; the D gene is possibly TRBD2 (7 bases). Germline V CDR1 and CDR2: SGHAT, FQNNGV. The V end was cut by 1 base, the J end by 2 bases, with 16 bases between. CDR3 size: 17 residues. The DNA of the CDR3 is TGTGCCAGCAGCTTAGTAGGGGGGGGGTTGGACACAGATACGCAGTATTTT. Encoded protein: CASSLVGGGLDTDTQYF.

CDR3 nucleotides: TGCGCCAGCAGCCAGGGGCAGAGTGAGCAGTTCTTC. Translated: CASSQGQSEQFF. The chain combines TRBV4-3 with TRBJ2-1, with D possibly being TRBD1 (5 bases). Trimming took off 3 bases at V and 9 bases at J, with 9 bases between the two ends. This CDR3 is 12 amino acids long. Germline-derived CDR1 and CDR2 are LGHNA and YSLEER.

To note about this clone: Compared with germline, one end of the junction differs, possibly owing to a read error. J is TRBJ2-7 and V is TRBV6-5, with a possible D match to TRBD1 (6 bases). Looked up from germline, CDR1 is MNHEY and CDR2 is SVGAGI. The CDR3 has 13 residues. The CDR3 DNA is TGTGCCAGCAGTTACTCGATAGGGGGACACGTTTTATTC. Translation gives CASSYSIGGHVLF.

This sequence joins TRBV6-2 or TRBV6-3 and TRBJ2-1, with no clear D. Per germline, CDR1 MNHEY and CDR2 SVGEGT. The CDR3 length is 14 residues. Trimming took off 5 bases at V and 7 bases at J, with 15 bases between the two ends. Written as DNA, the CDR3 is TGTGCCAGCAGTCCCCGCGCCTCTAGTAATGAGCAGTTCTTC. Translating it yields CASSPRASSNEQFF.

This clone was seen once. This chain uses TRBV28 with TRBJ1-4; D is undetermined. V dropped 7 bases and J dropped 0 bases, with 15 bases sitting between them. The CDR3 runs 16 residues. Germline loops: CDR1 MDHEN, CDR2 SYDVKM. CDR3 loop: CASTAVFGTTNEKLFF. The CDR3 DNA reads as TGTGCCAGCACCGCCGTCTTCGGGACAACTAATGAAAAACTGTTTTTT.

DNA for the CDR3: TGTGCCAGTAGTCCCAGGACAGGGGGCGGCGAGCAGTACTTC. Its translation: CASSPRTGGGEQYF. The chain recombines TRBV19 with TRBJ2-7; TRBD1 agrees at 11 bases. The ends lost 5 bases at V and 6 bases at J; junction bases unmatched: 6. Germline CDR1 is LNHDA and CDR2 is SQIVND (reference sequence). The CDR3 is 14 amino acids.

The chain couples TRBV20-1 to TRBJ2-3, with D perhaps TRBD2 (5 bases). The V end was cut by 3 bases, the J end by 2 bases, with 24 bases between. The germline V gene has CDR1 DFQATT and CDR2 SNEGSKA (reference sequence). This CDR3 comprises 18 residues. The CDR3 reads CSASRPHPDWLATDTQYF. In nucleotides, the CDR3 is TGCAGTGCTAGTAGGCCCCACCCGGACTGGCTCGCCACAGATACGCAGTATTTT.

CDR3: CASSPGTSGGNEQFF. The CDR3 nucleotides are TGTGCCAGCAGCCCAGGGACTAGCGGGGGCAATGAGCAGTTCTTC. The V and J genes are TRBV7-3 and TRBJ2-1; 14 positions match TRBD2. Unmatched junction bases numbered 3, after V lost 5 bases and J lost 6 bases. In germline, CDR1 is SGHTA, CDR2 FQGTGA. The CDR3 is 15 residues long.

This chain joins TRBV27 and TRBJ1-2; tentative D call: TRBD1 (6 bases). CDR1 and CDR2 (germline): MNHEY, SMNVEV (reference sequence). The CDR3 extends over 13 amino acids. V gave up 11 bases and J gave up 4 bases, with 17 bases separating them. CDR3 in DNA: TGTGCCTCCAAAAGGGGGGGGACCTATGGCTACACCTTC. As protein: CASKRGGTYGYTF.

The chain links TRBV5-6 to TRBJ2-1; 10 bases agree with TRBD2. The V and J ends lost 5 bases and 5 bases, in that order; junction bases with no gene match: 7. The CDR3 is made up of 15 amino acids. Germline V gene sequence: CDR1 SGHDT, CDR2 YYEEEE. The CDR3 region has the DNA TGTGCCAGCAGACCTCTAGCGGGAGTCGACAATGAGCAGTTCTTC. It translates to CASRPLAGVDNEQFF.

This clone was detected only a few times. J is TRBJ2-7 and V is TRBV7-2, with 11 bases aligning to TRBD1. The CDR3 totals 15 residues. After removal of 5 bases from V and 2 bases from J, the junction contained 5 bases not matched to a gene. Germline-derived CDR1 and CDR2 are SGHTA and FQGNSA. CDR3 loop: CASSIGQGAAYEQYF. CDR3 DNA sequence: TGTGCCAGCAGCATCGGACAGGGGGCCGCCTACGAGCAGTACTTC.

V and J are TRBV6-5 and TRBJ2-3, with D unclear. CDR3 length equals 16 residues. The V gene lost 0 bases and the J gene lost 4 bases, with 14 bases spanning the gap. Per germline, CDR1 MNHEY and CDR2 SVGAGI. The DNA of the CDR3 is TGTGCCAGCAGTTACTCGAGAACCCTGCTGGCAGATACGCAGTATTTT. Its protein is CASSYSRTLLADTQYF.

The chain links TRBV3-1 (or the pseudogene TRBV3-2) to TRBJ1-2; TRBD1 is a possible D gene (5 bases). Germline values: CDR1 LGHDT, CDR2 YNNKEL (reference sequence). The CDR3 covers 14 residues. V lost 0 bases and J lost 8, with 13 bases in between. The DNA of the CDR3 is TGTGCCAGCAGCCAAGACGAAGGGGCTATAGGCTACACCTTC. This gives the protein CASSQDEGAIGYTF.

CDR3 coding DNA: TGTGCCAGTAGTATATTCCTAACAACCGGGGAGACCCAGTACTTC. This encodes CASSIFLTTGETQYF. The J gene is TRBJ2-5, the V gene TRBV19; D gene uncertain. The CDR3 is 15 residues long. V was clipped by 2 bases and J by 5 bases, with 15 bases between them. Per germline, CDR1 LNHDA and CDR2 SQIVND (reference sequence).

This clone showed up just once. This chain uses TRBV7-3 with TRBJ1-2, with D possibly being TRBD1 (5 bases). Trimming stripped 5 bases from V and 4 bases from J, with 14 bases between. Germline loops: CDR1 SGHTA, CDR2 FQGTGA. This CDR3 has 14 residues. CDR3 in amino acids: CASSPLPGVYGYTF. CDR3 nucleotides: TGTGCCAGCAGCCCCCTGCCGGGGGTCTATGGCTACACCTTC. The entire variable domain, with the rest obtained from reference TRBV7-3 and TRBJ1-2, is as follows: GAGVSQTPSNKVTEKGKYVELRCDPISGHTALYWYRQSLGQGPEFLIYFQGTGAADDSGLPNDRFFAVRPEGSVSTLKIQRTERGDSAVYLCASSPLPGVYGYTFGSGTRLTVV.

This clone was observed once. CDR3 sequence: CASLGGRYEQYF. DNA for the CDR3: TGTGCCAGTTTGGGGGGGAGGTACGAGCAGTACTTC. V usage is TRBV28 and J usage is TRBJ2-7, with TRBD2 matching 7 bases. Germline CDR1 MDHEN, CDR2 SYDVKM. The CDR3 extends over 12 amino acids. V lost 9 bases to trimming and J lost 4 bases; unmatched junction nucleotides: 6. Supplemented by reference TRBV28 and TRBJ2-7, the full variable domain reads DVKVTQSSRYLVKRTGEKVFLECVQDMDHENMFWYRQDPGLGLRLIYFSYDVKMKEKGDIPEGYSVSREKKERFSLILESASTNQTSMYLCASLGGRYEQYFGPGTRLTVT.